The 12 T cell receptor beta chains listed next were all sequenced from one sample in a study of lymphopenia after photon versus proton radiotherapy. Sequencing used immunoSEQ multiplex PCR; TCRdb keeps in-frame clones, though not all of them. The data show tens of thousands of clones, 80% to 90% seen once. Material: peripheral blood, obtained from a patient treated with proton-based radiotherapy. The receptors originated from a man at least 80 years old with esophageal cancer.

The chain carries TRBV7-2 and TRBJ2-3; 11 bases map to TRBD2. The CDR3 length is 17 residues. Germline lookup yields CDR1 SGHTA and CDR2 FQGNSA. V shed 4 bases and J 4 bases; nucleotides not matched to a gene: 10. CDR3 nucleotide sequence: TGTGCCAGCAGCTCCCGACTAGCGGGAACGAAGGCAGATACGCAGTATTTT. Translation: CASSSRLAGTKADTQYF.

The chain couples TRBV9 to TRBJ1-5, with D tentatively TRBD1 (5 bases). This CDR3 comprises 13 residues. V was trimmed by 3 bases and J by 5 bases, leaving 9 bases between them. Looked up from germline, CDR1 is SGDLS and CDR2 is YYNGEE. As DNA, the CDR3 is TGTGCCAGCAGCGATGACAGTGATCAGCCCCAGCATTTT. This codes for CASSDDSDQPQHF. The variable domain in full, completed from reference TRBV9 and TRBJ1-5, reads DSGVTQTPKHLITATGQRVTLRCSPRSGDLSVYWYQQSLDQGLQFLIQYYNGEERAKGNILERFSAQQFPDLHSELNLSSLELGDSALYFCASSDDSDQPQHFGDGTRLSIL.

This rearrangement joins TRBV7-2 to TRBJ1-5, with D possibly TRBD1 on 6 matching bases. The CDR3 is 15 residues long. Germline V gene lookup returns CDR1 SGHTA and CDR2 FQGNSA. Trimming stripped 5 bases from V and 4 bases from J, with 15 bases between. CDR3 loop: CASSPRQGLNQPQHF. The CDR3 region has the DNA TGTGCCAGCAGCCCCCGCCAGGGGCTAAATCAGCCCCAGCATTTT. Full variable domain (outside the CDR3, taken from reference TRBV7-2 and TRBJ1-5): GAGVSQSPSNKVTEKGKDVELRCDPISGHTALYWYRQSLGQGLEFLIYFQGNSAPDKSGLPSDRFSAERTGGSVSTLTIQRTQQEDSAVYLCASSPRQGLNQPQHFGDGTRLSIL.

Only one count was recorded for this clone. The rearrangement joins TRBV30 to TRBJ2-2, with 8 positions matching TRBD1. Unmatched junction bases numbered 18, after V lost 4 bases and J lost 5 bases. The CDR3 loop spans 18 amino acids. Germline CDR1 GTSNPN, CDR2 SVGIG (reference sequence). CDR3 loop: CAWKWQGASLVETGELFF. CDR3 bases: TGTGCCTGGAAATGGCAGGGGGCATCCCTAGTTGAGACCGGGGAGCTGTTTTTT.

The chain couples TRBV30 to TRBJ1-2; D perhaps matches TRBD1 (5 bases). Trimming took 4 bases from V and 4 from J, leaving 10 bases between them. There are 12 residues in the CDR3. The germline V gene has CDR1 GTSNPN and CDR2 SVGIG (reference sequence). CDR3 sequence reads: CAWTTGPYGYTF. The CDR3 DNA reads TGTGCCTGGACAACAGGCCCCTATGGCTACACCTTC.

V gene TRBV7-9 combines with J gene TRBJ1-4, with D perhaps TRBD1 (5 bases). With 3 bases removed from V and 12 bases from J, the gap between germline ends came to 17 bases. Germline V gives CDR1 SEHNR, CDR2 FQNEAQ (reference sequence). CDR3 length: 14 residues. Written as DNA, the CDR3 is TGTGCCAGCAGCTTCGATCGACCAGGGAGCCAACTGTTTTTT. Its translation: CASSFDRPGSQLFF.

V usage is TRBV25-1 and J usage is TRBJ1-2; maybe TRBD1 (5 bases). The CDR3 covers 15 residues. V was shortened by 8 bases and J by 0 bases, with 16 bases between the two germline ends. Germline V gene lookup returns CDR1 MGHDK and CDR2 SYGVNS. CDR3 nucleotides: TGTGCCAGCCGGGGACGGACGGCAGCTAACTATGGCTACACCTTC. Residues: CASRGRTAANYGYTF.

The chain links TRBV5-1 to TRBJ2-1; maybe TRBD2 (6 bases). The CDR3 sequence is 16 residues long. CDR1 is SGHRS and CDR2 is YFSETQ in the germline V gene. The ends were cut back, 0 bases at V and 5 bases at J, with 15 bases in the middle. The CDR3 is CASSLGGTGVHNEQFF. The CDR3 DNA follows: TGCGCCAGCAGCTTGGGAGGGACGGGAGTTCACAATGAGCAGTTCTTC.

This chain links TRBV18 with TRBJ1-2; D ambiguous. V lost 2 bases to trimming and J lost 3 bases, with 7 bases between them. This CDR3 comprises 13 residues. The germline CDR1 and CDR2 sequences are KGHSH and LQKENI. In nucleotides, the CDR3 is TGTGCCAGCTCACCAACGGAGCACTATGGCTACACCTTC. This sequence encodes CASSPTEHYGYTF.

The chain carries TRBV14 and TRBJ2-7; no definite D call. The germline V and J ends were trimmed by 4 bases and 7 bases, with 11 bases remaining between them. The CDR3 totals 12 residues. CDR1 and CDR2 from the germline V gene are SGHDN and FVKESK. The CDR3, as DNA: TGTGCCAGCAGCCCCAGACCTGGGGAGCAGTACTTC. Amino acid sequence: CASSPRPGEQYF.

This chain uses TRBV4-3 with TRBJ1-1; D gene unclear. The CDR3 runs 15 residues. V lost 0 bases and J 3 bases, leaving 11 bases between the germline ends. Germline CDR1 reads LGHNA; CDR2 reads YSLEER. For the CDR3, the DNA is TGCGCCAGCAGCCAAGAGCCACGTCTAGACACTGAAGCTTTCTTT. Its translation: CASSQEPRLDTEAFF.

This chain links TRBV18 with TRBJ1-1; D is undetermined. Germline V gene data show CDR1 as KGHSH and CDR2 as LQKENI. Trimming cost V 1 base and J 2 bases, with 11 bases left between them. The CDR3 is made up of 15 amino acids. CDR3 coding DNA: TGTGCCAGCTCACCACGTCTGCAGAGAAACACTGAAGCTTTCTTT. Encoded protein: CASSPRLQRNTEAFF.